This TCR beta chain was captured in a study of T cells in localized non-small cell lung cancer. Clones were sequenced by immunoSEQ multiplex PCR, and TCRdb holds only the in-frame ones, with some missing. The sample has about 28,000 clones, approximately 92% seen once; the top ten hold roughly 4.1%. From germline, CDR1 is MGHDK and CDR2 SYGVNS. Trimming stripped 3 bases from V and 0 bases from J, with 9 bases between. This CDR3 contains 15 residues. The chain uses TRBV25-1 and TRBJ2-1; D uncertain. The sequenced sample was peripheral blood mononuclear cells, obtained before any cancer treatment. This sequence originates from a woman aged 40-70 years with stage III lung adenocarcinoma. CDR3 sequence reads: CASSDILRSYNEQFF. Here the CDR3 DNA reads TGTGCCAGCAGTGACATTCTACGCTCCTACAATGAGCAGTTCTTC.